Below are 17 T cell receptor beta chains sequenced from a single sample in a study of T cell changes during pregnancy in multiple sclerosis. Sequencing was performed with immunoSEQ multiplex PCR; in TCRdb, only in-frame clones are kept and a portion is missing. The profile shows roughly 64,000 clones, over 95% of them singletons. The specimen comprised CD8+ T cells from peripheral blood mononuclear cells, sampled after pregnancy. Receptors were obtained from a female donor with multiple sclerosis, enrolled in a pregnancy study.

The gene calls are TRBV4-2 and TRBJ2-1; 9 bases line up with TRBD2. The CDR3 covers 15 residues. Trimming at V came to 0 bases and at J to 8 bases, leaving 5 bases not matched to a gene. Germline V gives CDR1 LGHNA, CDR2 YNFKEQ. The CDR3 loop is CASSQEAGGVYEQFF. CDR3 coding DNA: TGTGCCAGCAGCCAAGAAGCGGGAGGCGTCTATGAGCAGTTCTTC.

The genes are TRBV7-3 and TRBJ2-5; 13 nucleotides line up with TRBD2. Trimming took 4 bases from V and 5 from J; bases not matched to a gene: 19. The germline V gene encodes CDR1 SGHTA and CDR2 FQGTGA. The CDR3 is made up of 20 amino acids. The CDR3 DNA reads TGTGCCAGCAGCTCACTTGGACTAGCGGGAGACAGAGGGGGGGAGGAGACCCAGTACTTC. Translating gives CASSSLGLAGDRGGEETQYF.

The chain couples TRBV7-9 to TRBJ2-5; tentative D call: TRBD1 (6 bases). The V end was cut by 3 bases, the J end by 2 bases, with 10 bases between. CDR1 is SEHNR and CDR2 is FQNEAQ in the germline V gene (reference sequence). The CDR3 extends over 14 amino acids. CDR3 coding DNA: TGTGCCAGCAGCTTCACAGGGTTACAAGAGACCCAGTACTTC. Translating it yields CASSFTGLQETQYF.

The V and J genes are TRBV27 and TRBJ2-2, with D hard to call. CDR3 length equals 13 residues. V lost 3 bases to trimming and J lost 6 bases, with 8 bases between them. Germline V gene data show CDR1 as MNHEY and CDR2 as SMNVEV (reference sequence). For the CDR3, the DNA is TGTGCCAGCAGTTTTAGAGGTTCCGGGGAGCTGTTTTTT. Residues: CASSFRGSGELFF.

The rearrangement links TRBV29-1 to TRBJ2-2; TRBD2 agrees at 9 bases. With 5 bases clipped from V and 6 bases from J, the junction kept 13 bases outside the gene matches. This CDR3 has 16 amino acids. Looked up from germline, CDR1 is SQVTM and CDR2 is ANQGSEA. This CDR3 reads CSVPGKRREGSGELFF. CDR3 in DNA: TGCAGCGTTCCGGGGAAAAGGCGGGAGGGCTCCGGGGAGCTGTTTTTT.

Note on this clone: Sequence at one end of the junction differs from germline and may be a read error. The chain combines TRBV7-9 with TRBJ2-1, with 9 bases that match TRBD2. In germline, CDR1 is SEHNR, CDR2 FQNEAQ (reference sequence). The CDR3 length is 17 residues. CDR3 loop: CASSSRTSDFFYSEQFF. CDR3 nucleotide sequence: TGTGCCAGCAGCTCCCGGACTAGCGATTTTTTTTACAGTGAGCAGTTCTTC.

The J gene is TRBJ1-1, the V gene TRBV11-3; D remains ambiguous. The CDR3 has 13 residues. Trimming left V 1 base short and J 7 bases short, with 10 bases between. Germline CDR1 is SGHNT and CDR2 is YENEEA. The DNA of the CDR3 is TGTGCCAGCAGCTTAGTTGTGGCAGTTGAAGCTTTCTTT. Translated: CASSLVVAVEAFF.

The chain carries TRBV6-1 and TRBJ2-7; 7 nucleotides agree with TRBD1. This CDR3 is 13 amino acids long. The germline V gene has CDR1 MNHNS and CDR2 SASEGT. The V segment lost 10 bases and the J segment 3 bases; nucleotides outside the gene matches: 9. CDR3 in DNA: TGTGCCACCGCAAAGACAGGGAACTACGAGCAGTACTTC. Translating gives CATAKTGNYEQYF.

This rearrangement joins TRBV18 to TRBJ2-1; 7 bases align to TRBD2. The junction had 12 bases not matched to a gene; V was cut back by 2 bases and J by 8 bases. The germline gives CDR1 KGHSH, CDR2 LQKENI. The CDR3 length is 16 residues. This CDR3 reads CASSPAGLEPPDEQFF. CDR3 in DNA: TGTGCCAGCTCACCAGCTGGACTAGAGCCACCCGATGAGCAGTTCTTC.

For the CDR3, the DNA is TGTGCCAGCAGTTTCCTCCTACGGAACACTGAAGCTTTCTTT. It encodes CASSFLLRNTEAFF. The chain is built from TRBV28 and TRBJ1-1, with D hard to call. The germline V gene has CDR1 MDHEN and CDR2 SYDVKM. The CDR3 has 14 residues. V was trimmed by 3 bases and J by 1 base, leaving 9 bases between them. The full variable domain, with the rest looked up from reference TRBV28 and TRBJ1-1, is DVKVTQSSRYLVKRTGEKVFLECVQDMDHENMFWYRQDPGLGLRLIYFSYDVKMKEKGDIPEGYSVSREKKERFSLILESASTNQTSMYLCASSFLLRNTEAFFGQGTRLTVV.

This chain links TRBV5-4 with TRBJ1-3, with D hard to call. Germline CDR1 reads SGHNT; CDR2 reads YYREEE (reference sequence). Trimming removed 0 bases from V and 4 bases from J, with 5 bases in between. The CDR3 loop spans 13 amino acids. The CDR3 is CASSLDSGNTIYF. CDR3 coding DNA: TGTGCCAGCAGCTTGGACAGCGGAAACACCATATATTTT.

CDR3 protein: CASHSGNTIYF. In DNA form, the CDR3 reads TGTGCCAGCCACTCTGGAAACACCATATATTTT. This rearrangement joins TRBV27 to TRBJ1-3; D ambiguous. The CDR3 runs to 11 residues. From germline, CDR1 is MNHEY and CDR2 SMNVEV (reference sequence). V was shortened by 8 bases and J by 0 bases, with 2 bases between the two germline ends.

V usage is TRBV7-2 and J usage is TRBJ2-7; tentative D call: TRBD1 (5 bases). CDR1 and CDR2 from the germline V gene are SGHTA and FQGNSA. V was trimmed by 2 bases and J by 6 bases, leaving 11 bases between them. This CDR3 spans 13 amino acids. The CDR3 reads CASSLQGWGEQYF. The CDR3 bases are TGTGCCAGCAGCTTACAGGGATGGGGCGAGCAGTACTTC.

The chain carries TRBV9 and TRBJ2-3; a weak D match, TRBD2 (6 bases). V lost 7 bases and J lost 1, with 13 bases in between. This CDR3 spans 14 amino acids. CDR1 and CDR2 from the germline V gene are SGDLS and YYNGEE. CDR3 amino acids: CASEPSSGTDTQYF. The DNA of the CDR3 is TGTGCCAGCGAACCCTCTAGCGGCACAGATACGCAGTATTTT.

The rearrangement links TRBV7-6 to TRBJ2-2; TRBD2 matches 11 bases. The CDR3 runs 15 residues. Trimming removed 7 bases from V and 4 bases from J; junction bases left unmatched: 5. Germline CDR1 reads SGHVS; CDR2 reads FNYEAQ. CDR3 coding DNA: TGTGCCAGCACCCTAGCGGGAGGTCCCACCGGGGAGCTGTTTTTT. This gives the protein CASTLAGGPTGELFF.

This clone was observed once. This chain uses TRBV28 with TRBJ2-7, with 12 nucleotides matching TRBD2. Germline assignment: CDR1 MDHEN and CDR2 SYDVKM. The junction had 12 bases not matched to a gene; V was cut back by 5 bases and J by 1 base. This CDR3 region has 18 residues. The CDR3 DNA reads TGTGCCAGCAGTAATCTAGCGGGAGGGCCCTCGGGGTCCTACGAGCAGTACTTC. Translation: CASSNLAGGPSGSYEQYF.

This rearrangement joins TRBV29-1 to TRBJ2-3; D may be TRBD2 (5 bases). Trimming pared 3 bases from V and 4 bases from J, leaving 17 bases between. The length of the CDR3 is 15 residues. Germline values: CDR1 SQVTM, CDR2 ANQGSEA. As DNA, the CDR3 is TGCAGCGTTGACCCCTCCACCCGAGGGTCAGATACGCAGTATTTT. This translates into CSVDPSTRGSDTQYF.